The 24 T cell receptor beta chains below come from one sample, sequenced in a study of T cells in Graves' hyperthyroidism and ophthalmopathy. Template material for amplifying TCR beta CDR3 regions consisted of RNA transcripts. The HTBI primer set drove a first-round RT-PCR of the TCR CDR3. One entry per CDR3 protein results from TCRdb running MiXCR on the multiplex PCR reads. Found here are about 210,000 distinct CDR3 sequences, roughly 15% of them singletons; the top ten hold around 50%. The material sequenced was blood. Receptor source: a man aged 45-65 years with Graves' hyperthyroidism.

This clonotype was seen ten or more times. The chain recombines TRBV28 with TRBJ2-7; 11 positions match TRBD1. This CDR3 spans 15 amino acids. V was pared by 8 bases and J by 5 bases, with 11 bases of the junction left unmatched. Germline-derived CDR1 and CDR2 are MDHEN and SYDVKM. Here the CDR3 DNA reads TGTGCCAGCCGTGATCGGACAGGGGGCTTCGACGAGCAGTACTTC. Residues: CASRDRTGGFDEQYF.

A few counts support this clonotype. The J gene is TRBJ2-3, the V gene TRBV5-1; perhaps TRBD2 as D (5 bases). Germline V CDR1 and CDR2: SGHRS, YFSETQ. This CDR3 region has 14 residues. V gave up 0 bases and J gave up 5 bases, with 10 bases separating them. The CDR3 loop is CASSLGSSRDTQYF. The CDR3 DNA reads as TGCGCCAGCAGCTTGGGCTCTAGCCGAGATACGCAGTATTTT.

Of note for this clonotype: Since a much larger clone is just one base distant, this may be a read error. CDR3 amino acids: CSARLGTGDAGELFF. CDR3 nucleotides: TGCAGTGCTCGGCTCGGGACAGGCGACGCCGGGGAGCTGTTTTTT. The V gene is TRBV20-1, the J gene TRBJ2-2; 8 bases line up with TRBD1. CDR1 DFQATT and CDR2 SNEGSKA come from the germline V gene (reference sequence). The trim removed 5 bases at V and 6 bases at J, leaving 11 bases unmatched. The CDR3 is 15 amino acids.

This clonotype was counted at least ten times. CDR3 residues: CASSAVVMGFNEQFF. CDR3 DNA sequence: TGTGCCAGCAGCGCCGTGGTCATGGGTTTTAATGAGCAGTTCTTC. V and J are TRBV9 and TRBJ2-1, with no clear D. Trimming shortened V by 3 bases and J by 7 bases, and 17 bases separated the two germline ends. The CDR3 is 15 amino acids. Germline CDR1 SGDLS, CDR2 YYNGEE.

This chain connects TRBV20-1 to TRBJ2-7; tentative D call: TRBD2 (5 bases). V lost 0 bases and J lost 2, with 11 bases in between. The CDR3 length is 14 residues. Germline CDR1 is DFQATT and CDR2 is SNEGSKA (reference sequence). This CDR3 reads CSARDPSGPYEQYF. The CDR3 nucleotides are TGCAGTGCTAGAGACCCCAGCGGTCCCTACGAGCAGTACTTC.

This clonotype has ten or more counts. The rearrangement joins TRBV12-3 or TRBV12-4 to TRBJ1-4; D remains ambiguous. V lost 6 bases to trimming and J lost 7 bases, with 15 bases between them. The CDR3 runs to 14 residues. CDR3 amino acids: CASSLSPRSEKLFF. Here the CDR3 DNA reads TGTGCCAGCAGCTTAAGTCCCAGGAGTGAAAAACTGTTTTTT.

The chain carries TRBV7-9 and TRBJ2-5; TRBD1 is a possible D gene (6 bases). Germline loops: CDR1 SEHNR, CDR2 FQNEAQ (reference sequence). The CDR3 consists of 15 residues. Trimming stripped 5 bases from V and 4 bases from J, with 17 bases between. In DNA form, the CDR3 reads TGTGCCAGCAGCCTGGGCGACAGGTCCCGAGAGACCCAGTACTTC. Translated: CASSLGDRSRETQYF.

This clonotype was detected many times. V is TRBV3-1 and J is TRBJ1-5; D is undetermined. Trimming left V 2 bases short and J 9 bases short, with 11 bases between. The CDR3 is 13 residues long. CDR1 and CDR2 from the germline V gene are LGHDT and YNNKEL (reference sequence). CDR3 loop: CASSQSGVGPQHF. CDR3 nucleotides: TGTGCCAGCAGCCAATCCGGGGTAGGGCCCCAGCATTTT.

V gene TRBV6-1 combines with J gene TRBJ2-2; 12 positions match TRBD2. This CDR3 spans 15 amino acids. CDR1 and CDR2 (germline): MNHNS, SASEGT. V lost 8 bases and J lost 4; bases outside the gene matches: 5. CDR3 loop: CASRTSGTSTGELFF. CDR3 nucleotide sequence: TGTGCCAGCCGGACTAGCGGGACTAGCACCGGGGAGCTGTTTTTT.

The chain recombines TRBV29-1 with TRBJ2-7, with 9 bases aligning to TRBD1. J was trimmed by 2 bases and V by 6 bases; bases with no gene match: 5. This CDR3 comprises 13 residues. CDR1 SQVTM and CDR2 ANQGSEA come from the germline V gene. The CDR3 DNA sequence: TGCAGCGTGCTGGGACAGGGAACCTACGAGCAGTACTTC. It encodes CSVLGQGTYEQYF.

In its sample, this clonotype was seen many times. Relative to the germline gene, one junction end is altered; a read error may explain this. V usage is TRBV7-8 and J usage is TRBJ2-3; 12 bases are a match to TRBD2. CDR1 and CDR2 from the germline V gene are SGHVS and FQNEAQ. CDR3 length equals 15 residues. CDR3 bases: TGTGCCAGCAGCCTAGCGGGAGGGAGAGCAGATACGCAGTATTTT. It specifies CASSLAGGRADTQYF.

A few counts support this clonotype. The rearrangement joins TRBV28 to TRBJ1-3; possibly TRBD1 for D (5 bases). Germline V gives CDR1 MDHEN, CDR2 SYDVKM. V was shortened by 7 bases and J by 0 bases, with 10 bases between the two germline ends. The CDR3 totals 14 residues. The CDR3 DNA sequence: TGTGCCAGCACCCGGGGGGGCTCTGGAAACACCATATATTTT. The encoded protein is CASTRGGSGNTIYF.

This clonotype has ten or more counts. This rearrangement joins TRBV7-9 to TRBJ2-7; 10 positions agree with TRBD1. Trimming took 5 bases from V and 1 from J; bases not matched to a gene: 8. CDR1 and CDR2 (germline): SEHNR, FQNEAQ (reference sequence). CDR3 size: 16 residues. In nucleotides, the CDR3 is TGTGCCAGCAGCACTAGACAGGGGGCGAAATCCTACGAGCAGTACTTC. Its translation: CASSTRQGAKSYEQYF.

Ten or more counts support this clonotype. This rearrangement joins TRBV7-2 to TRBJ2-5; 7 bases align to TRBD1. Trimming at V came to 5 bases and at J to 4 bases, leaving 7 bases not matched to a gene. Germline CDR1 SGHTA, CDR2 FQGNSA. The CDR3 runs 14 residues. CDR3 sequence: CASSPRQGAETQYF. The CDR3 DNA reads TGTGCCAGCAGCCCCCGACAGGGTGCAGAGACCCAGTACTTC. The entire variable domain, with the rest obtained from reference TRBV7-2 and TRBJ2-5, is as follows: GAGVSQSPSNKVTEKGKDVELRCDPISGHTALYWYRQSLGQGLEFLIYFQGNSAPDKSGLPSDRFSAERTGGSVSTLTIQRTQQEDSAVYLCASSPRQGAETQYFGPGTRLLVL.

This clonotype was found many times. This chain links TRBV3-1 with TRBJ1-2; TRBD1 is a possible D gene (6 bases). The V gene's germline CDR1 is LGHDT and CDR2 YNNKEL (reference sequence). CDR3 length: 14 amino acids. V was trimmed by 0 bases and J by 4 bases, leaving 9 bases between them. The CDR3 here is CASSQDRTAYGYTF. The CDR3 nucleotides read TGTGCCAGCAGCCAAGATCGGACAGCCTATGGCTACACCTTC.

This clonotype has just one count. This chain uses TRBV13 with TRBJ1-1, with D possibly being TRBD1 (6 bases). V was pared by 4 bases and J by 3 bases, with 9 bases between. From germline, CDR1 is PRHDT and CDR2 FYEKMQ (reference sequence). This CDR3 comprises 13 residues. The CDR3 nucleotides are TGTGCCAGCAGCTCTGGACAGTACACTGAAGCTTTCTTT. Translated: CASSSGQYTEAFF.

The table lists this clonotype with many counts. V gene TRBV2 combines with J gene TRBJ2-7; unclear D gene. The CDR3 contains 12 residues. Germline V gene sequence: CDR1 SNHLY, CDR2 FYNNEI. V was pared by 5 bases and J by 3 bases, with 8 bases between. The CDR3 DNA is TGTGCCAGCAGTCAGGTCTACTACGAGCAGTACTTC. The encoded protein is CASSQVYYEQYF.

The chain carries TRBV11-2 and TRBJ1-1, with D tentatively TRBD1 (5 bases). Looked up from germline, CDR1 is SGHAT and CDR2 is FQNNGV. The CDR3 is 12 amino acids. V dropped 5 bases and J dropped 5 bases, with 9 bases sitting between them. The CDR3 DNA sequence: TGTGCCAGCAGCGGGGGGAGAACTGAAGCTTTCTTT. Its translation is CASSGGRTEAFF.

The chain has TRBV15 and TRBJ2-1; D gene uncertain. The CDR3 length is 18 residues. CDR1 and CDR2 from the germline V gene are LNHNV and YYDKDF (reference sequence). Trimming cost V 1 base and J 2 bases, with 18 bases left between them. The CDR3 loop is CATSRVKSGLLAYNEQFF. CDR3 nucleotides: TGTGCCACCAGCAGAGTAAAGTCGGGTCTGCTCGCCTACAATGAGCAGTTCTTC.

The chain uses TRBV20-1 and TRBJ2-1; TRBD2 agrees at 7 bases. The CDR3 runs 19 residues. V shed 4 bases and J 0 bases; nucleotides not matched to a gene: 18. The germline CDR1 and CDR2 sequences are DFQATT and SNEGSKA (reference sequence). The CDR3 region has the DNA TGCAGTGCTACCCCCGGGCAGGGACTAACGTTAAGCTCCTACAATGAGCAGTTCTTC. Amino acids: CSATPGQGLTLSSYNEQFF.

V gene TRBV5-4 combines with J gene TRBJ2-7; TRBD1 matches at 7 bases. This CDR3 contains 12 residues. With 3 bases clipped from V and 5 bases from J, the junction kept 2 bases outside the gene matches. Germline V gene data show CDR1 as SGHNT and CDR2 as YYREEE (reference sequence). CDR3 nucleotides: TGTGCCAGCAGCTGGGACAGAAACGAGCAGTACTTC. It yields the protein CASSWDRNEQYF.

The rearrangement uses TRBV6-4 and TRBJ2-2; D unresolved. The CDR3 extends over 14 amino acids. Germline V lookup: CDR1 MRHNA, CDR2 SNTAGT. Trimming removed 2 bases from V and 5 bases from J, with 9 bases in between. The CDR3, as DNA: TGTGCCAGCAGTGACGAGGCAGATACCGGGGAGCTGTTTTTT. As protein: CASSDEADTGELFF.

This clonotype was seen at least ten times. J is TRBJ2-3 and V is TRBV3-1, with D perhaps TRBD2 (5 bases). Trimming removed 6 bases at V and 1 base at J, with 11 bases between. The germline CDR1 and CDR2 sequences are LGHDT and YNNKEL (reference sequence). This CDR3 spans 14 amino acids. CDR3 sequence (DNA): TGTGCCAGCAGGGGAGACGGGGGCACAGATACGCAGTATTTT. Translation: CASRGDGGTDTQYF.

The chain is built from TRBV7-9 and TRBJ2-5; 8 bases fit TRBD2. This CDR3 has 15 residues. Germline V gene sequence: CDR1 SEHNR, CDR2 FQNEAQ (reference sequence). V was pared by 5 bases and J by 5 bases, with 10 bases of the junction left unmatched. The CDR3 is CASSPRTSLGETQYF. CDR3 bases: TGTGCCAGCAGCCCCCGGACTAGCCTGGGGGAGACCCAGTACTTC.